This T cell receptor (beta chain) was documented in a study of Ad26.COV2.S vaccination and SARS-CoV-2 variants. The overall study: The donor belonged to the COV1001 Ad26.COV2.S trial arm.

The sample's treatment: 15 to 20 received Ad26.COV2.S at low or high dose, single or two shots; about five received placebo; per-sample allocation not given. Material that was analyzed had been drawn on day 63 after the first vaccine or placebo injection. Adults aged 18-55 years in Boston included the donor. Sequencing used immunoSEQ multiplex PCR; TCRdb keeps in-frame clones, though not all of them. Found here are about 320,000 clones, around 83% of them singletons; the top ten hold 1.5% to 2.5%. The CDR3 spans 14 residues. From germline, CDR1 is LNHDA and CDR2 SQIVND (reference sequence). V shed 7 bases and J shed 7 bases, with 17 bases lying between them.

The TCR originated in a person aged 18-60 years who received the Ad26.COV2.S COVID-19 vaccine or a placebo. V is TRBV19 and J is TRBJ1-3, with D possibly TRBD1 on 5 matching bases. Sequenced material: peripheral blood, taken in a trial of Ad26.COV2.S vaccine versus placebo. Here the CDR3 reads CASTPKGGVNTIYF. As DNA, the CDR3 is TGTGCCAGTACCCCCAAGGGAGGGGTCAACACCATATATTTT. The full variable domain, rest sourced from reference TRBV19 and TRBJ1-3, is DGGITQSPKYLFRKEGQNVTLSCEQNLNHDAMYWYRQDPGQGLRLIYYSQIVNDFQKGDIAEGYSVSREKKESFPLTVTSAQKNPTAFYLCASTPKGGVNTIYFGEGSWLTVV.